The T cell receptor (beta chain) under discussion was sequenced for a study of radiation and T cells in renal cell carcinoma. The table came from immunoSEQ multiplex PCR; TCRdb's copy has only in-frame clones and leaves some out. The sample holds 150,000 or so clones, about nine tenths seen once. Regarding time point: blood 4 weeks post-SBRT, at nephrectomy. Treatment given: 15 Gy SBRT to primary tumor, nephrectomy 4 weeks later. The input for sequencing was blood, taken from a patient whose treatment included radiotherapy and nephrectomy. This TCR came from a woman aged 45-60 years with renal cell carcinoma.

CDR3 region: CASSFRGANMNTEAFF. CDR3 nucleotide sequence: TGTGCCAGCAGTTTTCGGGGGGCTAACATGAACACTGAAGCTTTCTTT. This sequence joins TRBV28 and TRBJ1-1, with D possibly TRBD1 on 6 matching bases. CDR3 length: 16 residues. Germline V gives CDR1 MDHEN, CDR2 SYDVKM. V was pared by 3 bases and J by 0 bases, with 14 bases between. The full variable domain, its missing parts supplied by reference TRBV28 and TRBJ1-1, is DVKVTQSSRYLVKRTGEKVFLECVQDMDHENMFWYRQDPGLGLRLIYFSYDVKMKEKGDIPEGYSVSREKKERFSLILESASTNQTSMYLCASSFRGANMNTEAFFGQGTRLTVV.